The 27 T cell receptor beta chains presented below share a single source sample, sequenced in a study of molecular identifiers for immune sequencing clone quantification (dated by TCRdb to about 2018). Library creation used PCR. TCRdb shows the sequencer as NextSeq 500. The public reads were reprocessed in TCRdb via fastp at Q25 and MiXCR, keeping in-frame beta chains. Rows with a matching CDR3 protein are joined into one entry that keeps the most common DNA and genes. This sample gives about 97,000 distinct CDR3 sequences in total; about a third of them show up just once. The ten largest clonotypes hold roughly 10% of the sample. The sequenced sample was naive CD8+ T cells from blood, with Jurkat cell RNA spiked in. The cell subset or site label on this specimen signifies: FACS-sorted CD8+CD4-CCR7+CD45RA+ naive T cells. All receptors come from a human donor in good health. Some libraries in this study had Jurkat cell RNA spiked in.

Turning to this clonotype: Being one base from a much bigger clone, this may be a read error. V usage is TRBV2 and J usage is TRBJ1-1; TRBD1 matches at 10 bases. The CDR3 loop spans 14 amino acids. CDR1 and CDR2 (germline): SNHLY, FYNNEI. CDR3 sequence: CACSEWTGGTEAFF. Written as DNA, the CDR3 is TGTGCCTGCAGTGAATGGACAGGGGGCACTGAAGCTTTCTTT.

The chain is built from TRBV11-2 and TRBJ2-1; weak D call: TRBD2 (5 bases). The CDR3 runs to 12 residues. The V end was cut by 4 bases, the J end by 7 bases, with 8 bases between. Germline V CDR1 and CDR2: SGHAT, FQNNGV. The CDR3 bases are TGTGCCAGCAGCTCCAGGAGGAATGAGCAGTTCTTC. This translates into CASSSRRNEQFF.

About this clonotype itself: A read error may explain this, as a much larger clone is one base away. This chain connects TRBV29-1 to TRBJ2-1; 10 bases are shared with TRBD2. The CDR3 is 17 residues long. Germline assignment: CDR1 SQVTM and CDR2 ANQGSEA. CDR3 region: CSVVQGLGLASYNEQIF. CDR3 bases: TGCAGCGTAGTACAGGGGCTGGGACTAGCGTCCTACAATGAGCAGATCTTC.

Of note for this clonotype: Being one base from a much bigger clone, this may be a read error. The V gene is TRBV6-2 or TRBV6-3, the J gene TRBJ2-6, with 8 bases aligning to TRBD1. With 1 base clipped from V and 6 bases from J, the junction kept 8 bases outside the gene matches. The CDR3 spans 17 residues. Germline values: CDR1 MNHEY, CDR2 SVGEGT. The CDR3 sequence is CASSYWTGPLEANVLTF. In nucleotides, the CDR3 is TGTGCCAGCAGTTACTGGACAGGGCCTCTTGAGGCCAACGTCCTGACTTTC.

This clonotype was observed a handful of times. This CDR3 reads CASRGPENIQYF. The CDR3 DNA sequence: TGTGCCAGCAGGGGTCCGGAAAACATTCAGTACTTC. The gene calls are TRBV19 and TRBJ2-4; D might be TRBD1 (6 bases). Trimming removed 9 bases from V and 5 bases from J, with 11 bases in between. The CDR3 totals 12 residues. Germline assignment: CDR1 LNHDA and CDR2 SQIVND (reference sequence).

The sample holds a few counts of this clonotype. CDR3 bases: TGTGCCAGCAGCTTAATCAGCTGGGGGAGGACGCAGTATTTT. This translates into CASSLISWGRTQYF. This chain joins TRBV7-2 and TRBJ2-3, with a possible D match to TRBD2 (6 bases). V lost 2 bases, J lost 9 bases, and 15 bases lay in between. The CDR3 loop spans 14 amino acids. The germline gives CDR1 SGHTA, CDR2 FQGNSA.

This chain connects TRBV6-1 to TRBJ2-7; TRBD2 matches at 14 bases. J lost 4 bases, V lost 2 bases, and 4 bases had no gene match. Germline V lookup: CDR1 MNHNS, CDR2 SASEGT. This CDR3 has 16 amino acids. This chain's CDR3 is CASSEIRTSGRYEQYF. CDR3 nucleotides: TGTGCCAGCAGTGAAATCCGGACTAGCGGGAGGTACGAGCAGTACTTC.

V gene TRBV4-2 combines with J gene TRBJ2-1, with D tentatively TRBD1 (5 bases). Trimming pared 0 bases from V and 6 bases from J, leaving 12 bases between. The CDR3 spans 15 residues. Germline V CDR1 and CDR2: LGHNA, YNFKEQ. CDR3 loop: CASSQEWQGGNEQFF. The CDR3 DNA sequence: TGTGCCAGCAGCCAAGAGTGGCAGGGCGGCAATGAGCAGTTCTTC.

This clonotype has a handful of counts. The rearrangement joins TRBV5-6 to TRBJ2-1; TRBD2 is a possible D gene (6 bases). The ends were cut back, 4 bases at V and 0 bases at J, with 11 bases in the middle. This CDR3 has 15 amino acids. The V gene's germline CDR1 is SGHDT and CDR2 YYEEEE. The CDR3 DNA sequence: TGTGCCAGCAGCGGGGGACTGCACTCCTACAATGAGCAGTTCTTC. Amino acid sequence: CASSGGLHSYNEQFF.

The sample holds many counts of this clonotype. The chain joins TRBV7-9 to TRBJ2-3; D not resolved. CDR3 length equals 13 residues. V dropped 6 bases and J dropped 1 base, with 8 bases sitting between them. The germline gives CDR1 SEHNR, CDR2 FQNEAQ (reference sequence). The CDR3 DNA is TGTGCCAGCAGGTGGGCAGGCACAGATACGCAGTATTTT. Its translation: CASRWAGTDTQYF. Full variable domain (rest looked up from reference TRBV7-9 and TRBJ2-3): DTGVSQNPRHKITKRGQNVTFRCDPISEHNRLYWYRQTLGQGPEFLTYFQNEAQLEKSRLLSDRFSAERPKGSFSTLEIQRTEQGDSAMYLCASRWAGTDTQYFGPGTRLTVL.

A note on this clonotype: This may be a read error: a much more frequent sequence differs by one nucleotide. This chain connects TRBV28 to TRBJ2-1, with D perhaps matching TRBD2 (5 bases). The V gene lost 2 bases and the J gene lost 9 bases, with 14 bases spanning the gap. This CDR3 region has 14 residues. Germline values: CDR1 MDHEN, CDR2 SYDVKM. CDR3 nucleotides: TGTGCCAGCAGTTTAAGTAGGCCGAGCGGTGAGCAGTTCTTC. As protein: CASSLSRPSGEQFF.

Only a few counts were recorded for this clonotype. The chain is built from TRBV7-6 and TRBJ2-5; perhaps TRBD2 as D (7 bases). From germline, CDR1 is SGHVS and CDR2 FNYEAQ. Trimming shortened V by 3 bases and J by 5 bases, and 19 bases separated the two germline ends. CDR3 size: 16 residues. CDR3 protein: CASSFGGRGAGETQYF. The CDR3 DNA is TGTGCCAGCAGCTTCGGAGGACGGGGGGCCGGCGAGACCCAGTACTTC.

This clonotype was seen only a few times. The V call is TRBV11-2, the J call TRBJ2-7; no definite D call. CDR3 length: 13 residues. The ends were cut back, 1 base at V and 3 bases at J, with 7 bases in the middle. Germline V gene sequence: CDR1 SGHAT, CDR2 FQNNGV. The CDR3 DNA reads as TGTGCCAGCAGCTTAGGGGTCGTCTACGAGCAGTACTTC. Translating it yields CASSLGVVYEQYF.

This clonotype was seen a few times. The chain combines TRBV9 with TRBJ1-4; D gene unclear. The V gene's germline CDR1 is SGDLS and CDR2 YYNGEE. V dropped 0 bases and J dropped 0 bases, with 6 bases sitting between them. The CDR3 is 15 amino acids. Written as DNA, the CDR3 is TGTGCCAGCAGCGTAGCTGGGGCAACTAATGAAAAACTGTTTTTT. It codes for CASSVAGATNEKLFF.

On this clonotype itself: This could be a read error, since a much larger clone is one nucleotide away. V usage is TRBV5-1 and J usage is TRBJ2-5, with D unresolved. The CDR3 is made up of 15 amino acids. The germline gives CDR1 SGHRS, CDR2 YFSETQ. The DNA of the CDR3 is TGCGCCTGCAGCCTACAAGACGGGCCACAAGAGACCCAGTACTTC. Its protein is CACSLQDGPQETQYF.

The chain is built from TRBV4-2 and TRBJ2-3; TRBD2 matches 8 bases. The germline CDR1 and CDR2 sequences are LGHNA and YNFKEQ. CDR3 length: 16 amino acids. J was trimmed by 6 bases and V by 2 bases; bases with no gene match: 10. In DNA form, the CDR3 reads TGTGCCAGCAGCCAACGGGTCAGCGGGAGTGGGGATACGCAGTATTTT. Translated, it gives CASSQRVSGSGDTQYF.

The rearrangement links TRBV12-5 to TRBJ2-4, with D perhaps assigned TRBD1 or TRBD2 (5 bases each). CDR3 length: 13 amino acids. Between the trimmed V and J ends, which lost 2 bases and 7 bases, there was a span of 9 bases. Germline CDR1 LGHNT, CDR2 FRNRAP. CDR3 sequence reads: CASGLWDVNIQYF. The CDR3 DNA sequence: TGTGCTAGTGGTTTGTGGGACGTCAACATTCAGTACTTC.

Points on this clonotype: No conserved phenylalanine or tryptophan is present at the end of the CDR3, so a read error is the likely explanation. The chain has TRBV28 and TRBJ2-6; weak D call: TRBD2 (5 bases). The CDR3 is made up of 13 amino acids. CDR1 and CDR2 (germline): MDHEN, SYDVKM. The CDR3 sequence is CVSSLTVGGVLTY. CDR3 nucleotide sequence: TGTGTCAGCAGTTTAACCGTCGGCGGGGTCCTGACTTAC.

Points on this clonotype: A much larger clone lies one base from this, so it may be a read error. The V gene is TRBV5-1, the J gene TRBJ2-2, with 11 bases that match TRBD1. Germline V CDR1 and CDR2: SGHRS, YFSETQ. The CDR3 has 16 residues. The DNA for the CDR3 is TGCGCCAGCAGCTGGACAGGGGGCGCAGGGTCCGGGGAGCTGATTTTT. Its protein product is CASSWTGGAGSGELIF.

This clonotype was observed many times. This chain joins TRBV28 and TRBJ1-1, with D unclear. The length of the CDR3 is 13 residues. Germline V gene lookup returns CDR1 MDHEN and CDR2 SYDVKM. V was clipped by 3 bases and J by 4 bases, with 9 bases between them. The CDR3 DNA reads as TGTGCCAGCAGTTTTCTGGGAATCACTGAAGCTTTCTTT. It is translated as CASSFLGITEAFF.

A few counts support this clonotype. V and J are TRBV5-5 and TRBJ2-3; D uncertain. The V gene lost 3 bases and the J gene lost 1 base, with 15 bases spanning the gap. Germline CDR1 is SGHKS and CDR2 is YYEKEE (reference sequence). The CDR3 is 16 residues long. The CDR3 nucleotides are TGTGCCAGCAGCTACTTGACTGGAGAAGGCACAGATACGCAGTATTTT. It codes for CASSYLTGEGTDTQYF.

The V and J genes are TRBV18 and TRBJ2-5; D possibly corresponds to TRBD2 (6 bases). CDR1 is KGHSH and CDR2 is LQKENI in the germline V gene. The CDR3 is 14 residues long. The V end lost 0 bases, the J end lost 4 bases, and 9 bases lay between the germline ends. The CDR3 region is CASSPPASVETQYF. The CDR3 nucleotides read TGTGCCAGCTCACCACCAGCTAGCGTAGAGACCCAGTACTTC.

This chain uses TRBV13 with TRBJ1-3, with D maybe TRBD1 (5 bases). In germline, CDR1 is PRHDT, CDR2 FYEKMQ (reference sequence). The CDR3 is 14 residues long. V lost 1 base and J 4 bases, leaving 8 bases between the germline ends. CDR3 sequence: CASSLEDKGNTIYF. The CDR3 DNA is TGTGCCAGCAGCTTAGAGGACAAAGGAAACACCATATATTTT.

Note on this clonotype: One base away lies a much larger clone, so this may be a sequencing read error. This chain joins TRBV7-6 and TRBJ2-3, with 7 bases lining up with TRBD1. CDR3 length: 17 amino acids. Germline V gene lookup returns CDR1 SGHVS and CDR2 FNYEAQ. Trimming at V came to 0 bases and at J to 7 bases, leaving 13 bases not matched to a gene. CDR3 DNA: TGTGCCAGCAGCTTAGCCCGGGACAGTTTAGGGGCAAATACGCAGTATTTT. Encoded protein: CASSLARDSLGANTQYF.

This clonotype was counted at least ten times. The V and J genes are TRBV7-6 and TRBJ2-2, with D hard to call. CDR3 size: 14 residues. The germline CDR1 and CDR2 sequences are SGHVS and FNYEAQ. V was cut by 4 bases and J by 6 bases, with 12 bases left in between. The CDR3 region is CASSYQAYAGELFF. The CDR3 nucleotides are TGTGCCAGCAGCTACCAAGCCTACGCCGGGGAGCTGTTTTTT.

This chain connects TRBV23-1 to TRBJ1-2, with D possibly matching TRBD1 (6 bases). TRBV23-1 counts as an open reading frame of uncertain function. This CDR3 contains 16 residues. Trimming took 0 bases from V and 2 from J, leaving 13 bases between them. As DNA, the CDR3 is TGCGCCAGCAGTCAATCATGGGCAGGGGAAAACTATGGCTACACCTTC. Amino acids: CASSQSWAGENYGYTF.

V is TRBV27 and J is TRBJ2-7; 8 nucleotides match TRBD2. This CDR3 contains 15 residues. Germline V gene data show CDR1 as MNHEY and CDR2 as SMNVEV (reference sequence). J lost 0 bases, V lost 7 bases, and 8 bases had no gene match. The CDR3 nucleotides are TGTGCCAGCAACCCGGGAGGGATGAGCTCCTACGAGCAGTACTTC. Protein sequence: CASNPGGMSSYEQYF.